This is a list of T cell receptor beta chains from one sample in a study of early T cells in non-severe SARS-CoV-2 infection. Via MiXCR, TCRdb re-called the 5' RACE reads, giving one row per CDR3 protein. The sample includes 68,000 or so distinct CDR3 sequences, about a tenth of them seen just once. The sequencing sample was made of whole blood. The receptor set was obtained from an adult who was a healthcare worker with PCR-confirmed SARS-CoV-2 infection or an uninfected control (not recorded which). CDR3s include the opening cysteine and the closing phenylalanine or tryptophan. A D gene is named only where the DNA matches it firmly. The size entry is marked missing in some rows and otherwise reads once, few, many or a size class.

J gene | clone size | V gene | D gene | CDR3 protein | CDR3 DNA
TRBJ2-5 | many | TRBV20-1 | - | CSARVGAETQYF | TGCAGTGCTAGAGTAGGAGCAGAGACCCAGTACTTC
TRBJ2-1 | few | TRBV6-2/TRBV6-3 | - | CASGIRSSYNEQFF | TGTGCTAGCGGAATAAGGAGCTCCTACAATGAGCAGTTCTTC
TRBJ2-1 | - | TRBV7-2 | TRBD1 | CASSSGQGTNNEQFF | TGTGCCAGCAGCTCTGGACAGGGGACTAACAATGAGCAGTTCTTC
TRBJ2-1 | many | TRBV2 | - | CASRPPSAYNEQFF | TGTGCCAGCAGACCCCCTAGCGCATACAATGAGCAGTTCTTC
TRBJ1-4 | few | TRBV6-6 | TRBD1 | CASSYSMGQTEKLFF | TGTGCCAGCAGTTACTCGATGGGACAGACAGAAAAACTGTTTTTT
TRBJ1-5 | once | TRBV5-1 | - | CASSLGVSNQPQHF | TGCGCCAGCAGCTTGGGGGTGTCTAATCAGCCCCAGCATTTT
TRBJ1-6 | many | TRBV30 | - | CAWTTGRGYNSPLHF | TGTGCCTGGACTACAGGGAGAGGGTATAATTCACCCCTCCACTTT
TRBJ2-1 | - | TRBV19 | - | CASSIWLSYNEQFF | TGTGCCAGTAGTATTTGGTTGTCCTACAATGAGCAGTTCTTC
TRBJ2-7 | - | TRBV4-1 | TRBD1 | CASSQTGGYEQYF | TGCGCCAGCAGCCAGACAGGGGGCTACGAGCAGTACTTC
TRBJ2-3 | - | TRBV5-4 | TRBD1 | CASSPRDRGISTDTQYF | TGTGCCAGCAGCCCCCGGGACAGGGGGATCAGCACAGATACGCAGTATTTT
TRBJ2-7 | many | TRBV20-1 | - | CSATTLRDEQYF | TGCAGTGCGACCACATTGCGCGACGAGCAGTACTTC
TRBJ2-1 | many | TRBV12-3/TRBV12-4 | - | CASREWGEQFF | TGTGCCAGCAGGGAGTGGGGTGAGCAGTTCTTC
TRBJ1-2 | - | TRBV4-1 | TRBD1 | CASSLLGGWNGYTF | TGCGCCAGCAGCCTACTAGGGGGCTGGAATGGCTACACCTTC
TRBJ2-5 | few | TRBV28 | - | CASSFYGADETQYF | TGTGCCAGCAGTTTTTATGGGGCCGATGAGACCCAGTACTTC
TRBJ2-1 | - | TRBV11-2 | TRBD2 | CASSTSGRAYEQFF | TGTGCCAGCAGTACTAGCGGGAGAGCCTATGAGCAGTTCTTC
TRBJ1-4 | few | TRBV5-1 | - | CASSPGVTNEKLFF | TGCGCCAGCAGCCCCGGGGTCACTAATGAAAAACTGTTTTTT
TRBJ2-5 | few | TRBV20-1 | - | CSARSGRGETQYF | TGCAGTGCTAGATCGGGGAGAGGAGAGACCCAGTACTTC
TRBJ2-7 | few | TRBV6-2/TRBV6-3 | - | CASSYKSSTYEQYF | TGTGCCAGCAGTTACAAAAGCAGCACCTACGAGCAGTACTTC
TRBJ2-7 | - | TRBV6-5 | - | CASRWGQSSYEQYF | TGTGCCAGCCGTTGGGGCCAAAGCTCCTACGAGCAGTACTTC
TRBJ2-1 | few | TRBV7-2 | TRBD2 | CASSPKRESYNEQFF | TGTGCCAGCAGCCCGAAGCGGGAGAGCTACAATGAGCAGTTCTTC
TRBJ2-1 | - | TRBV20-1 | TRBD2 | CSARSTSGRASGYNEQFF | TGCAGTGCTCGGAGCACTAGCGGGAGGGCCTCTGGGTACAATGAGCAGTTCTTC
TRBJ1-4 | - | TRBV7-9 | - | CASSLPAVNEKLFF | TGTGCCAGCAGCTTACCCGCTGTAAATGAAAAACTGTTTTTT
TRBJ1-1 | few | TRBV4-2 | - | CASSPGYQEGAEAFF | TGTGCCAGCAGCCCCGGGTATCAGGAGGGGGCTGAAGCTTTCTTT
TRBJ2-3 | - | TRBV6-5 | TRBD1 | CAHLDRVSSTDTQYF | TGTGCCCACCTGGACAGGGTGTCTAGCACAGATACGCAGTATTTT
TRBJ2-1 | few | TRBV20-1 | TRBD2 | CSATTFLDSGRRDEQFF | TGCAGTGCTACCACATTTCTCGATAGCGGGAGAAGGGATGAGCAGTTCTTC
TRBJ2-2 | - | TRBV3-1 | - | CASSQVAQWPLAAGELFF | TGTGCCAGCAGCCAAGTCGCTCAATGGCCACTAGCCGCCGGGGAGCTGTTTTTT
TRBJ2-7 | - | TRBV6-6 | TRBD2 | CASSYTSGRVGEQYF | TGTGCCAGCAGTTACACTAGCGGGAGGGTCGGAGAGCAGTACTTC
TRBJ2-7 | few | TRBV12-3/TRBV12-4 | - | CASSFSGYEQYF | TGTGCCAGCAGTTTCTCGGGGTACGAGCAGTACTTC
TRBJ1-1 | - | TRBV28 | - | CASSLLTQGEAFF | TGTGCCAGCAGTTTACTGACACAAGGGGAAGCTTTCTTT
TRBJ1-5 | many | TRBV29-1 | - | CSVRDNHNQPQHF | TGCAGCGTTCGGGACAACCATAATCAGCCCCAGCATTTT
TRBJ2-2 | few | TRBV18 | TRBD1 | CASSPPYRGTGELFF | TGTGCCAGCTCACCACCGTACAGGGGGACCGGGGAGCTGTTTTTT
TRBJ2-7 | many | TRBV7-8 | - | CASSPTDSKGLEQYF | TGTGCCAGCAGCCCCACGGACAGTAAAGGCCTTGAGCAGTACTTC
TRBJ1-5 | - | TRBV20-1 | - | CSAIEGGGNQPQHF | TGCAGTGCCATCGAGGGAGGAGGCAATCAGCCCCAGCATTTT
TRBJ1-5 | few | TRBV6-2/TRBV6-3 | TRBD1 | CASSYRDRESNQPQHF | TGTGCCAGCAGTTACCGGGACAGGGAAAGCAATCAGCCCCAGCATTTT
TRBJ2-1 | - | TRBV20-1 | - | CSAREEQFF | TGCAGTGCTAGAGAGGAGCAGTTCTTC
TRBJ1-1 | few | TRBV28 | TRBD1 | CASSLDRGDMNTEAFF | TGTGCCAGCAGTTTGGACAGGGGAGACATGAACACTGAAGCTTTCTTT
TRBJ2-3 | - | TRBV12-3/TRBV12-4 | TRBD2 | CASSLVLTSGRGDTQYF | TGTGCCAGCAGTTTAGTGTTGACTAGCGGGAGGGGAGATACGCAGTATTTT
TRBJ1-5 | - | TRBV3-2 | - | CASRVTPTGTEIHSNQPQHF | TGTGCCAGCAGGGTGACCCCCACAGGGACCGAAATTCATAGCAATCAGCCCCAGCATTTT
TRBJ2-7 | few | TRBV29-1 | - | CSVGSATSYEQYF | TGCAGCGTTGGAAGTGCGACGTCCTACGAGCAGTACTTC
TRBJ2-7 | many | TRBV7-2 | - | CASSLGLGRTYEQYF | TGTGCCAGCAGCTTAGGGCTGGGGCGGACCTACGAGCAGTACTTC
TRBJ2-5 | few | TRBV20-1 | TRBD2 | CRDPIRKGLAGAQKETQYF | TGCAGAGATCCAATTCGGAAGGGACTAGCGGGAGCTCAAAAAGAGACCCAGTACTTC
TRBJ1-1 | - | TRBV6-5 | - | CASSSDWGTEAFF | TGTGCCAGCAGTTCGGACTGGGGCACTGAAGCTTTCTTT
TRBJ1-4 | few | TRBV19 | - | CASSIYLTGEKLFF | TGTGCCAGTAGTATCTACCTAACCGGCGAAAAACTGTTTTTT
TRBJ2-3 | many | TRBV6-5 | TRBD1 | CASSRTGEGDTQYF | TGTGCCAGCAGCCGGACAGGGGAGGGAGATACGCAGTATTTT
TRBJ1-1 | - | TRBV9 | TRBD1 | CASSVGTGDAEAFF | TGTGCCAGCAGCGTAGGGACAGGGGATGCTGAAGCTTTCTTT
TRBJ1-1 | - | TRBV18 | - | CASSPSGINTEAFF | TGTGCCAGCTCACCATCGGGGATTAACACTGAAGCTTTCTTT
TRBJ1-1 | - | TRBV20-1 | - | CSARESGSMKSEAFF | TGCAGTGCTAGAGAGTCTGGCAGTATGAAATCTGAAGCTTTCTTT
TRBJ1-5 | few | TRBV6-5 | TRBD1 | CASSYSRTGNQPQHF | TGTGCCAGCAGTTACTCCCGGACAGGGAATCAGCCCCAGCATTTT
TRBJ2-1 | few | TRBV11-2 | - | CASSLAGGLPGDEQFF | TGTGCCAGCAGCCTCGCAGGGGGGCTACCTGGGGATGAGCAGTTCTTC
TRBJ2-5 | few | TRBV10-3 | - | CAISEAALETQYF | TGTGCCATCAGTGAGGCAGCGCTTGAGACCCAGTACTTC
TRBJ2-3 | - | TRBV28 | - | CASSLLGEGTDTQYF | TGTGCCAGCAGTTTACTGGGGGAGGGCACAGATACGCAGTATTTT
TRBJ1-1 | many | TRBV21-1 | - | CASSGPTRNMNTEAFF | TGTGCCAGCAGCGGCCCGACTCGGAACATGAACACTGAAGCTTTCTTT